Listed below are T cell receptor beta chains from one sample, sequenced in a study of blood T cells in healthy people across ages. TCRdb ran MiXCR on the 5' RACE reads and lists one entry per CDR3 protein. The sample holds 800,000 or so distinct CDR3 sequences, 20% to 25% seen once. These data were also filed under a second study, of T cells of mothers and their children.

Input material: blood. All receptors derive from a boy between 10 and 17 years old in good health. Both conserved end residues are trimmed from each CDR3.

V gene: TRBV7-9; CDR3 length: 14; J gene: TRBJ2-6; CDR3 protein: ASSLAEASGANVLT
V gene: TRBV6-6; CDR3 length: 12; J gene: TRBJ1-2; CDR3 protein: ASSYEGAIYGYT
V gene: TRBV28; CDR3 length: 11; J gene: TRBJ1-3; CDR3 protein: ASSLRSRVTIY
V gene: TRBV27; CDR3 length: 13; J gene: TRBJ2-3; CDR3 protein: ASSFRLAGTDTQY
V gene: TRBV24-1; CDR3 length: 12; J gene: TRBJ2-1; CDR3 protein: ATSDLTGGNEQF
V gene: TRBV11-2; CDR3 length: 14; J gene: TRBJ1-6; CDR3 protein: ASSLSRTGGNSPLH
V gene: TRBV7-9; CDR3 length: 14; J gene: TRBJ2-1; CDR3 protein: ASQSPSGGTYNEQF
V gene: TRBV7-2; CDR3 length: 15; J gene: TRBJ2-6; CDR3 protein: ASSLAPGVTGANVLT
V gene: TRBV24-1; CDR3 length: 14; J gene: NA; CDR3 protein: ATSESTGLAGLEQF
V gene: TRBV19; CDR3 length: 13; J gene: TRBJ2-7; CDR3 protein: ASSPSSRATYEQY
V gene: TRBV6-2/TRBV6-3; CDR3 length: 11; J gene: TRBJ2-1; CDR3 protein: ASSSTGTGWQF
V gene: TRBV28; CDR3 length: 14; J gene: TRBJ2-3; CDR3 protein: ASSPPGLPGTDTQY
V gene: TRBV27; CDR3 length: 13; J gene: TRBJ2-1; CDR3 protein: ASSWTSSPYNEQF
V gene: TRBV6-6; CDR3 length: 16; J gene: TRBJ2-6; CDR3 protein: ASTDYLGYISGANVLT
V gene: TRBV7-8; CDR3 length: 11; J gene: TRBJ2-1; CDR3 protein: ASSLAPSYHQF
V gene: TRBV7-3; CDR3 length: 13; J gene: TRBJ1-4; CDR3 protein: ASSQTGTPSEKLF
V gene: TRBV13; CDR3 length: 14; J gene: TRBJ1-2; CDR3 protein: ASSNPDRAVFYGYT
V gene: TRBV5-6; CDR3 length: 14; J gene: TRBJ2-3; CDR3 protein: ASSLALPLGGDTQY
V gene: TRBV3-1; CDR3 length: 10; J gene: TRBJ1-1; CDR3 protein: ASSQGGSKAF
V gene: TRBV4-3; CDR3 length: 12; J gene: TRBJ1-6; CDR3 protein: ASSKQGENSPLH
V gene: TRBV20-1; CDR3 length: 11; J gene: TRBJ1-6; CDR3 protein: SARETGNSPLH
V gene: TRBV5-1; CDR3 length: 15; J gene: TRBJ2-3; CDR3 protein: ASSYEGYGPSTDTQY
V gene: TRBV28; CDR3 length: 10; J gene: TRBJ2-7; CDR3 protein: ASSWGSYEQY
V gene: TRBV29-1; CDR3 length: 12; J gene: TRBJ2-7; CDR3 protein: SVEDSWGPSEQY
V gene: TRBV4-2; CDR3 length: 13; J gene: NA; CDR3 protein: ASSQVLGAAYEQY
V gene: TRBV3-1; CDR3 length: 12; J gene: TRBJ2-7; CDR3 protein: ASSQGVHSYEQY